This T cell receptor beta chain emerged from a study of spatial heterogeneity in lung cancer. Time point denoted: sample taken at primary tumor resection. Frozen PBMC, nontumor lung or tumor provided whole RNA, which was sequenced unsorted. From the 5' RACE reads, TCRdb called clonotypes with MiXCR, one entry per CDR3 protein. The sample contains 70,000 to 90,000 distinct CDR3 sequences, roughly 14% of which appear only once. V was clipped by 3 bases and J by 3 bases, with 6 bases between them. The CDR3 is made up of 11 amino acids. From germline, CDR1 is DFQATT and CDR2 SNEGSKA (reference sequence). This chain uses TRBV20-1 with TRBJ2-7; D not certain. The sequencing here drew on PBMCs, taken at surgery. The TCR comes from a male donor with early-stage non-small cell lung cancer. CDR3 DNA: TGCAGTGCTAGGACTGGCTACGAGCAGTACTTC. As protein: CSARTGYEQYF.